This entry describes one TCR beta chain. Sequence at one end of the junction differs from germline and may be a read error. These data are taken from a study of T cell responses to AZD1222 COVID-19 vaccine. Clones were read by immunoSEQ multiplex PCR, and TCRdb kept only the in-frame ones, dropping some. The table includes about 190,000 clones, approximately 91% detected once. The clonotype comes from an adult in good health. Here the sequenced sample was peripheral blood, taken on day 0 of AZD1222 vaccination.

CDR3 DNA sequence: TGTGCCAGCAGTCTGGGACCGGACAATGAGCGGTTCTTC. Translating gives CASSLGPDNERFF. V usage is TRBV12-3 or TRBV12-4 and J usage is TRBJ2-1; the D gene could be TRBD1 or TRBD2 (5 bases each). CDR3 size: 13 residues.